This entry features one TCR beta chain sequence. This sample is drawn from a study of blood T cell repertoires in COVID-19. CDR1 SGHNT and CDR2 YENEEA come from the germline V gene. The V segment lost 5 bases and the J segment 4 bases; nucleotides outside the gene matches: 4. This CDR3 spans 14 amino acids. Individuals aged roughly 18 to 100 years were recruited from about two dozen US areas. Participants had their cohort set by participant-reported clinical history. Two consecutive negative NP/OP PCR tests, clearance, or resolved symptoms defined Cohort 3 recovery. Authors' processing steps: How many nucleated cells were present was estimated from reference gene primer amplification. Measured with immunoSEQ multiplex PCR; TCRdb has only the in-frame clones, and not every one. From that table come the V and J calls and clone size; the DNA was used to work out D and trimming. The table records 95,000 to 150,000 clones, 84% of them present only once.

This receptor was identified in a woman between 25 and 40 years old who had recovered from COVID-19. This chain connects TRBV11-3 to TRBJ1-1; TRBD1 matches 10 bases. What was sequenced was PBMCs or T cells enriched from blood (not recorded which). This CDR3 reads CASSPRTGGTEAFF. CDR3 bases: TGTGCCAGCAGCCCCCGGACAGGGGGCACTGAAGCTTTCTTT.